This T cell receptor beta chain is drawn from a study of blood T cell repertoires in COVID-19. Study-level background: Donors in the United States, Italy and Spain gave samples during acute or convalescent COVID-19.

The V end lost 3 bases, the J end lost 9 bases, and 27 bases lay between the germline ends. The CDR3 is made up of 18 amino acids. Germline V gives CDR1 SEHNR, CDR2 FQNEAQ (reference sequence). Per the original data handling: The authors estimated nucleated cell counts from reference gene primer amplification. The data were produced by immunoSEQ multiplex PCR, yet TCRdb's version contains in-frame clones alone and is incomplete. V and J calls and clone size are copied from that table; D and trimming were computed from the DNA. The data show some 290,000 clones, roughly 87% seen once. The sequenced material came from peripheral blood. This TCR was sampled from a woman between 50 and 59 years old who had recovered from COVID-19. The V and J genes are TRBV7-9 and TRBJ2-1; D possibly corresponds to TRBD1 (6 bases). The DNA for the CDR3 is TGTGCCAGCAGCTTTGGGGGCGGGCCCGGTCCCCGCCGCGGTGAGCAGTTCTTC. It specifies CASSFGGGPGPRRGEQFF.